Reported below is one T cell receptor (beta chain). PCR amplification relied on 60 Vbeta primers (plus 13 Jbeta primers). Libraries were prepared by immunoSEQ multiplex PCR; TCRdb keeps only in-frame clonotypes and omits some of them. The sample shows about 90,000 clones, around 84% of them seen only once. The data originate from a study of cytomegalovirus exposure and HLA in healthy donors. CDR1 and CDR2 (germline): SGDLS, YYNGEE. The CDR3 is 15 residues long. V gave up 0 bases and J gave up 5 bases; unmatched junction bases: 5. This chain links TRBV9 with TRBJ2-1; TRBD2 agrees at 7 bases. This TCR was recovered from a woman aged 40 to 55 in good health and CMV-seropositive. The material sequenced was PBMCs. The CDR3 bases are TGTGCCAGCAGCGTAGGCGGGAGCGGGAACAATGAGCAGTTCTTC. It yields the protein CASSVGGSGNNEQFF.